This entry lists 22 T cell receptor beta chains sequenced from one sample in a study of T cell repertoires in cytomegalovirus infection. Their antigens remain unidentified. TCRdb redid the calling of the reads with MiXCR, one entry per CDR3 protein. The sample carries 100,000 to 150,000 distinct CDR3 sequences, about 31% recorded once. The material sequenced was CD8+ T cells from cultured PBMCs, taken from culture after CMV antigen stimulation. These receptors were taken from a human donor in good health (CMV status not recorded). Some clones in this sample may be carry-over from other donors' samples.

This clonotype appeared a few times. This chain links TRBV6-2 or TRBV6-3 with TRBJ1-2; 7 bases align to TRBD1. Per germline, CDR1 MNHEY and CDR2 SVGEGT. The CDR3 has 13 amino acids. V was pared by 1 base and J by 6 bases, with 2 bases of the junction left unmatched. The DNA of the CDR3 is TGTGCCAGCAGTTACTTTACAGGGGATGGCTACACCTTC. This sequence encodes CASSYFTGDGYTF.

CDR3 in DNA: TGTGCCAGCAGTTTTCTCCTAGCGGGGGGGCCCTCCTACAATGAGCAGTTCTTC. This codes for CASSFLLAGGPSYNEQFF. The V gene is TRBV12-3 or TRBV12-4, the J gene TRBJ2-1; TRBD2 agrees at 12 bases. The V gene end was trimmed by 3 bases and the J gene end by 0 bases; junction bases not matched to a gene: 6. CDR3 size: 18 residues.

The J gene is TRBJ1-1, the V gene TRBV12-3 or TRBV12-4; 8 nucleotides match TRBD1. The CDR3 spans 15 residues. J was trimmed by 6 bases and V by 5 bases; bases with no gene match: 11. The CDR3 DNA is TGTGCCAGCAGTATCGGACAGGGTTTGATCGCTGAAGCTTTCTTT. Amino acids: CASSIGQGLIAEAFF.

This clonotype showed up just a few times. V usage is TRBV12-3 or TRBV12-4 and J usage is TRBJ1-2, with D hard to call. The CDR3 totals 13 residues. The V and J ends lost 3 bases and 4 bases respectively, with 9 bases between them. This CDR3 reads CASSFRGSYGYTF. The DNA of the CDR3 is TGTGCCAGCAGTTTTCGGGGATCCTATGGCTACACCTTC.

This clonotype was seen once. The chain has TRBV12-3 or TRBV12-4 and TRBJ1-1; D gene uncertain. This CDR3 has 13 residues. V shed 1 base and J shed 8 bases, with 11 bases lying between them. CDR3 DNA: TGTGCCAGCAGTTTAGGACGTATAGCAGAAGCTTTCTTT. This sequence encodes CASSLGRIAEAFF.

The rearrangement joins TRBV6-8 to TRBJ1-1; D is perhaps TRBD1 (5 bases). CDR1 and CDR2 (germline): MNHGY, SAAAGT. Trimming pared 7 bases from V and 4 bases from J, leaving 16 bases between. This CDR3 is 14 amino acids long. CDR3 coding DNA: TGTGCCAGCACCTATTACAGGTCCTCCACTGAAGCTTTCTTT. It yields the protein CASTYYRSSTEAFF.

The rearrangement uses TRBV5-6 and TRBJ1-5; D possibly corresponds to TRBD1 (5 bases). Germline V gene sequence: CDR1 SGHDT, CDR2 YYEEEE. Trimming stripped 4 bases from V and 6 bases from J, with 23 bases between. The length of the CDR3 is 17 residues. CDR3 DNA sequence: TGTGCCAGCAGCCTCACAACTGACAGAGAGATAACTCAGCCCCAGCATTTT. Translated, it gives CASSLTTDREITQPQHF.

V usage is TRBV4-3 and J usage is TRBJ1-4; 7 nucleotides agree with TRBD1. The germline CDR1 and CDR2 sequences are LGHNA and YSLEER. V trimming: 6 bases; J trimming: 2 bases; junction bases outside the gene matches: 3. The CDR3 extends over 14 amino acids. CDR3 sequence reads: CASSLDRTNEKLFF. The CDR3 nucleotides are TGCGCCAGCAGTCTGGACAGGACTAATGAAAAACTGTTTTTT.

This clonotype was counted between two and nine times. The V gene is TRBV7-8, the J gene TRBJ2-1, with 8 bases that match TRBD1. The CDR3 contains 16 residues. J was trimmed by 2 bases and V by 5 bases; bases with no gene match: 8. The germline gives CDR1 SGHVS, CDR2 FQNEAQ. The CDR3 nucleotides read TGTGCCAGCAGCCTCGCCGGACAGGGCCCCTACAATGAGCAGTTCTTC. Translating gives CASSLAGQGPYNEQFF.

The J gene is TRBJ2-3, the V gene TRBV6-6, with D possibly being TRBD2 (5 bases). Germline CDR1 MNHNY, CDR2 SVGAGI (reference sequence). This CDR3 is built from 16 residues. V lost 6 bases and J lost 8, with 24 bases in between. CDR3: CASRANSALISGTQYF. DNA for the CDR3: TGTGCCAGCAGGGCAAATAGCGCTCTTATTTCGGGTACGCAGTATTTT.

The rearrangement joins TRBV7-8 to TRBJ2-7; 9 nucleotides agree with TRBD2. V dropped 1 base and J dropped 8; count of bases not matched to a gene: 3. Per the germline V gene, CDR1 is SGHVS and CDR2 is FQNEAQ. The CDR3 has 13 amino acids. The CDR3 bases are TGTGCCAGCAGCTTAGGGACTAGCGTCAAGCAGTACTTC. Translation gives CASSLGTSVKQYF.

The chain employs TRBV15 and TRBJ1-6, with D maybe TRBD1 (6 bases). V lost 4 bases and J 6 bases, leaving 16 bases between the germline ends. CDR3 length equals 16 residues. Per the germline V gene, CDR1 is LNHNV and CDR2 is YYDKDF (reference sequence). The DNA of the CDR3 is TGTGCCACCAGCACGTTTTTGGACAGTCCTAATTCACCCCTCCACTTT. This sequence encodes CATSTFLDSPNSPLHF.

V and J are TRBV2 and TRBJ2-2; TRBD1 or TRBD2 may be the D gene (5 bases each). Germline loops: CDR1 SNHLY, CDR2 FYNNEI. Trimming took 9 bases from V and 0 from J, leaving 11 bases between them. The CDR3 spans 14 residues. CDR3 residues: CARRGAPNTGELFF. Here the CDR3 DNA reads TGTGCCAGGAGGGGTGCCCCGAACACCGGGGAGCTGTTTTTT.

The V and J genes are TRBV7-9 and TRBJ1-3, with D unclear. The CDR3 is made up of 15 amino acids. The germline V and J ends were trimmed by 5 bases and 0 bases, with 11 bases remaining between them. The germline V gene has CDR1 SEHNR and CDR2 FQNEAQ (reference sequence). In DNA, the CDR3 is TGTGCCAGCAGCCACCCCGTTGACTCTGGAAACACCATATATTTT. It translates to CASSHPVDSGNTIYF.

The rearrangement links TRBV7-9 to TRBJ2-7; the D gene is possibly TRBD2 (7 bases). V was pared by 4 bases and J by 5 bases, with 18 bases between. The CDR3 contains 15 residues. Germline V gives CDR1 SEHNR, CDR2 FQNEAQ (reference sequence). The CDR3 DNA reads as TGTGCCAGCAGCTCCGACTCCCGGGGGGCTGACGAGCAGTACTTC. Translated: CASSSDSRGADEQYF.

The chain is built from TRBV7-8 and TRBJ2-2; the match to TRBD2 covers 7 bases. Germline CDR1 SGHVS, CDR2 FQNEAQ. V gave up 3 bases and J gave up 2 bases; unmatched junction bases: 6. This CDR3 has 16 amino acids. The CDR3 loop reads CASSFPGLENTGELFF. DNA of the CDR3: TGTGCCAGCAGCTTCCCCGGACTAGAAAACACCGGGGAGCTGTTTTTT.

The J gene is TRBJ1-4, the V gene TRBV6-8; D is uncertain. CDR1 MNHGY and CDR2 SAAAGT come from the germline V gene. The CDR3 runs to 13 residues. V lost 2 bases and J 12 bases, leaving 13 bases between the germline ends. The CDR3 nucleotides are TGTGCCAGCAGTTACACAGCCGCCCAGGAACTGTTTTTT. Amino acid sequence: CASSYTAAQELFF.

This clonotype was counted many times. V and J are TRBV7-2 and TRBJ2-7; no clear D. The CDR3 is 15 residues long. The germline V gene encodes CDR1 SGHTA and CDR2 FQGNSA. Trimming removed 2 bases from V and 0 bases from J, with 11 bases in between. The CDR3 reads CASSLITASSYEQYF. The CDR3 DNA reads as TGTGCCAGCAGCTTAATCACAGCCAGCTCCTACGAGCAGTACTTC.

J is TRBJ1-1 and V is TRBV7-3; 7 nucleotides agree with TRBD1. This CDR3 spans 15 amino acids. V shed 1 base and J 6 bases; nucleotides not matched to a gene: 8. Germline V gene lookup returns CDR1 SGHTA and CDR2 FQGTGA. The CDR3 region is CASSLIEGALPEAFF. CDR3 bases: TGTGCCAGCAGCTTAATAGAGGGGGCGCTGCCTGAAGCTTTCTTT.

V gene TRBV7-9 combines with J gene TRBJ1-2; D not certain. Germline V lookup: CDR1 SEHNR, CDR2 FQNEAQ (reference sequence). This CDR3 has 11 amino acids. Trimming left V 5 bases short and J 7 bases short, with 8 bases between. CDR3 loop: CASSAPRGYTF. In DNA form, the CDR3 reads TGTGCCAGCAGCGCCCCCCGTGGCTACACCTTC. The full variable domain, its missing parts supplied by reference TRBV7-9 and TRBJ1-2, is DTGVSQNPRHKITKRGQNVTFRCDPISEHNRLYWYRQTLGQGPEFLTYFQNEAQLEKSRLLSDRFSAERPKGSFSTLEIQRTEQGDSAMYLCASSAPRGYTFGSGTRLTVV.

This clonotype was seen repeatedly, ten times or more. The rearrangement uses TRBV6-1 and TRBJ1-5; TRBD1 agrees at 9 bases. Trimming removed 6 bases from V and 0 bases from J; junction bases left unmatched: 9. The CDR3 extends over 17 amino acids. Germline values: CDR1 MNHNS, CDR2 SASEGT. CDR3 in DNA: TGTGCCAGCAGACGAACAGGGGGCACATATAGCAATCAGCCCCAGCATTTT. Its protein product is CASRRTGGTYSNQPQHF.

This chain uses TRBV7-9 with TRBJ2-3; D remains ambiguous. In germline, CDR1 is SEHNR, CDR2 FQNEAQ (reference sequence). The length of the CDR3 is 14 residues. V lost 3 bases and J 0 bases, leaving 7 bases between the germline ends. CDR3 DNA: TGTGCCAGCAGCTTTTCCAGGAGCACAGATACGCAGTATTTT. Its protein is CASSFSRSTDTQYF.